The source of this TCR beta chain is a study of identifying expanded T cells in peripheral blood (dated by TCRdb to the late 2010s). With respect to the entire study: Separate aliquots of the same genomic DNA pool were sequenced to produce technical replicates, and four replicates were compared in pairs.

TCRbeta CDR3 regions were profiled by bias-controlled multiplex PCR amplification of genomic DNA with the immunoSEQ Assay. On the study's bioinformatics: To quantify the absolute abundance of each unique TCRbeta CDR3 region, the sequences were collapsed and filtered. Differential abundance was tested with a binomial (Fisher-equivalent) model and with a beta-binomial model adding time-dependent variance fitted from healthy donors. Clones with fewer than 5 combined templates were excluded, and clones with Benjamini-Hochberg FDR below 0.01 were called differentially abundant. Beta-binomial variance was modeled as a function of total template count across the two samples using the form v = (b*log(k)+a)^2. TCRdb carries this immuneACCESS record with in-frame sequences only. Its versions omit some clonotypes, under half of them owing to an unresolved V gene in the studies checked, with the rest unexplained. From that table come the V and J calls and clone size; the DNA was used to work out D and trimming. The sample profile shows roughly 96,000 clones; approximately 85% of them were found once. The ten largest clones capture 4.5% to 7% of the sample.

The paper's findings and limits, for the study overall: In all healthy donors, the variance in clone template counts between samples taken around 14 days apart rose significantly as total template count increased. Between technical replicates the binomial model flagged roughly 1.2 differentially abundant clones, whereas over about 2 weeks the binomial model flagged about 15 and over about four weeks 19 to 20. It was expected by the authors that biological variance in healthy repertoires might increase further over much longer intervals, such as months to years. The beta-binomial model significantly reduced the number of clones called differentially abundant and the false-positive rate across all healthy-donor time intervals.

During the collection period, no immune events, such as infections, were documented for the healthy donors. To calibrate time-dependent variance in a beta-binomial model of T-cell clone differential abundance, blood repertoires from healthy donors were used as a training cohort. The training cohort was composed of approximately ten healthy donors, 3 female and 7 male. The donors were between roughly 29 and 70 years old, with an average age of roughly 40 years. Obtained from a commercial supplier, whole blood was collected from each healthy donor at three time points set two weeks apart. For immunosequencing, genomic DNA was extracted from unsorted whole blood. The table lists this clone with a few counts. Its antigen is currently not known. The input lacks base qualities; no much larger clone sits a single base away. Sequencing was done on a sample of blood. The TCR comes from a person aged 18 to 70 in good health.

The CDR3 loop reads CAGRQGATEAFF. The DNA sequence is as follows: TGCGCCGGCCGTCAGGGGGCAACTGAAGCTTTCTTT. The chain joins TRBV10-1 to TRBJ1-1; TRBD1 agrees with 8 junctional bases. The CDR3, from cysteine to phenylalanine, totals 12 residues. The DNA shown is the 36-base CDR3, in frame from base 1. V ends up 11 bases short and J 5 bases short, with an unmatched junction base count of 7. CDR1 and CDR2, looked up from the germline V gene (reference sequence), are WNHNN and SYGVQD.